Presented here are 30 T cell receptor beta chains from one specimen sequenced in a study of siplizumab effects on memory and regulatory T cells. Assay: immunoSEQ multiplex PCR; the TCRdb copy retains only in-frame clones and omits some. The sample lists about 120,000 clones, roughly 94% seen once, with roughly 1.7% in the top ten. Sequencing used non-Treg CD4+ T cells sorted from blood. The receptors shown here come from a human donor in good health.

This clone was counted a single time. The chain carries TRBV5-1 and TRBJ2-3, with TRBD1 identical over 11 bases. Trimming at V came to 1 base and at J to 2 bases, leaving 9 bases not matched to a gene. This CDR3 region has 18 residues. Germline V gives CDR1 SGHRS, CDR2 YFSETQ. CDR3 DNA sequence: TGCGCCAGCAGCTTGATCGGGACAGGGGGGACCTTCACAGATACGCAGTATTTT. It yields the protein CASSLIGTGGTFTDTQYF.

The chain couples TRBV9 to TRBJ1-3; the D gene is possibly TRBD1 (6 bases). Deletions cut 0 bases from V and 4 bases from J, with 11 bases between. CDR1 is SGDLS, CDR2 YYNGEE, per germline. The length of the CDR3 is 15 residues. The CDR3 sequence is CASSVELGQGNTIYF. For the CDR3, the DNA is TGTGCCAGCAGCGTAGAGCTCGGACAGGGAAACACCATATATTTT. Supplemented by reference TRBV9 and TRBJ1-3, the full variable domain reads DSGVTQTPKHLITATGQRVTLRCSPRSGDLSVYWYQQSLDQGLQFLIQYYNGEERAKGNILERFSAQQFPDLHSELNLSSLELGDSALYFCASSVELGQGNTIYFGEGSWLTVV.

This chain connects TRBV7-9 to TRBJ1-1, with a weak D call TRBD1 (5 bases). Germline loops: CDR1 SEHNR, CDR2 FQNEAQ (reference sequence). The CDR3 is made up of 15 amino acids. V was pared by 3 bases and J by 4 bases, with 15 bases between. CDR3 nucleotides: TGTGCCAGCAGCTTTGGGGACTCGGGACGCACTGAAGCTTTCTTT. As protein: CASSFGDSGRTEAFF.

V is TRBV12-5 and J is TRBJ2-1, with a weak D call TRBD1 (5 bases). The germline CDR1 and CDR2 sequences are LGHNT and FRNRAP. V was clipped by 6 bases and J by 3 bases, with 9 bases between them. This CDR3 spans 13 amino acids. The CDR3 coding sequence is TGTGCTAGTGGGGGGCTATTCTACAATGAGCAGTTCTTC. This encodes CASGGLFYNEQFF.

The V call is TRBV5-1, the J call TRBJ1-1; tentative D call: TRBD1 (5 bases). The ends were cut back, 0 bases at V and 1 base at J, with 16 bases in the middle. The CDR3 loop spans 17 amino acids. Per germline, CDR1 SGHRS and CDR2 YFSETQ. The CDR3 bases are TGCGCCAGCAGCTTGGTATCGGGGGACCCATGGAACACTGAAGCTTTCTTT. This sequence encodes CASSLVSGDPWNTEAFF. The whole variable domain, remainder taken from reference TRBV5-1 and TRBJ1-1, is KAGVTQTPRYLIKTRGQQVTLSCSPISGHRSVSWYQQTPGQGLQFLFEYFSETQRNKGNFPGRFSGRQFSNSRSEMNVSTLELGDSALYLCASSLVSGDPWNTEAFFGQGTRLTVV.

In its sample, this clone was seen a few times. The CDR3 nucleotides read TGTGCCAGCAGAACCCGGGGGGGTTGGGGGCAGTACTTC. It specifies CASRTRGGWGQYF. The chain carries TRBV2 and TRBJ2-7; 8 bases are a match to TRBD2. This CDR3 region has 13 residues. Losses at the gene ends were 6 bases for V and 9 bases for J; bases not matched to a gene: 10. CDR1 is SNHLY, CDR2 FYNNEI, per germline.

This chain connects TRBV6-5 to TRBJ1-1; D uncertain. Per the germline V gene, CDR1 is MNHEY and CDR2 is SVGAGI. The CDR3 is 15 residues long. Trimming took 2 bases from V and 2 from J, leaving 12 bases between them. CDR3 DNA: TGTGCCAGCAGTTACGGCGGACTCGGAAACACTGAAGCTTTCTTT. It codes for CASSYGGLGNTEAFF.

This clone appeared a single time. V usage is TRBV5-1 and J usage is TRBJ2-7; D not certain. The CDR3 contains 16 residues. V was clipped by 4 bases and J by 5 bases, with 22 bases between them. Germline CDR1 reads SGHRS; CDR2 reads YFSETQ. CDR3 sequence: CASSRRSPPSTDEQYF. The CDR3 DNA follows: TGCGCCAGCAGCCGTCGCAGCCCACCATCGACCGACGAGCAGTACTTC.

This clone was counted once. This CDR3 reads CASSESSYNEQFF. The CDR3 region has the DNA TGTGCCAGCAGTGAGAGTTCCTACAATGAGCAGTTCTTC. This chain joins TRBV11-3 and TRBJ2-1; D not resolved. The ends were cut back, 6 bases at V and 1 base at J, with 7 bases in the middle. CDR3 length: 13 residues. Looked up from germline, CDR1 is SGHNT and CDR2 is YENEEA.

The gene calls are TRBV7-2 and TRBJ2-2; 7 bases match TRBD2. The J segment lost 7 bases and the V segment lost 5 bases, leaving 10 bases of the junction unmatched. This CDR3 is built from 15 residues. Germline-derived CDR1 and CDR2 are SGHTA and FQGNSA. CDR3 loop: CASSPRDYLVGELFF. CDR3 bases: TGTGCCAGCAGCCCCCGGGACTACTTAGTCGGGGAGCTGTTTTTT.

This chain connects TRBV2 to TRBJ2-3; a possible D gene is TRBD1 (5 bases). From germline, CDR1 is SNHLY and CDR2 FYNNEI. V lost 6 bases to trimming and J lost 4 bases, with 14 bases between them. The CDR3 loop spans 14 amino acids. The CDR3 DNA reads TGTGCCAGCAGATCCGGACATAACCCAGATACGCAGTATTTT. This encodes CASRSGHNPDTQYF.

CDR3 residues: CASSLTTAGPSYEQYF. As DNA, the CDR3 is TGTGCCAGCAGCTTAACGACCGCGGGTCCGTCCTACGAGCAGTACTTC. V is TRBV7-2 and J is TRBJ2-7; tentatively, D is TRBD2 (5 bases). Trimming left V 2 bases short and J 1 base short, with 15 bases between. This CDR3 is built from 16 residues. Germline CDR1 is SGHTA and CDR2 is FQGNSA.

This clone was seen only once. This rearrangement joins TRBV6-1 to TRBJ1-1, with 7 bases lining up with TRBD1. Germline lookup yields CDR1 MNHNS and CDR2 SASEGT. The J segment lost 7 bases and the V segment lost 7 bases, leaving 12 bases of the junction unmatched. The CDR3 contains 14 residues. The CDR3 here is CASTSIQGGGEAFF. Written as DNA, the CDR3 is TGTGCCAGCACCTCAATCCAGGGGGGCGGTGAAGCTTTCTTT.

The genes are TRBV9 and TRBJ2-7; D might be TRBD2 (5 bases). V was pared by 4 bases and J by 3 bases, with 14 bases between. Germline CDR1 is SGDLS and CDR2 is YYNGEE. This CDR3 spans 14 amino acids. Here the CDR3 reads CASSPDGAVYEQYF. CDR3 nucleotide sequence: TGTGCCAGCAGCCCCGATGGAGCGGTCTACGAGCAGTACTTC.

V gene TRBV5-1 combines with J gene TRBJ2-1, with TRBD2 matching over 8 bases. The V and J ends lost 4 bases and 4 bases, in that order; junction bases with no gene match: 13. Looked up from germline, CDR1 is SGHRS and CDR2 is YFSETQ. The CDR3 contains 17 residues. The CDR3, as DNA: TGCGCCAGCAGCCATGCTGCTTGGGGCGGGGGGTACAATGAGCAGTTCTTC. It yields the protein CASSHAAWGGGYNEQFF. Using reference TRBV5-1 and TRBJ2-1 for the parts outside the CDR3, the full variable domain is KAGVTQTPRYLIKTRGQQVTLSCSPISGHRSVSWYQQTPGQGLQFLFEYFSETQRNKGNFPGRFSGRQFSNSRSEMNVSTLELGDSALYLCASSHAAWGGGYNEQFFGPGTRLTVL.

The chain has TRBV9 and TRBJ2-5; TRBD2 agrees at 7 bases. The germline gives CDR1 SGDLS, CDR2 YYNGEE. This CDR3 comprises 13 residues. V was clipped by 0 bases and J by 4 bases; unmatched bases: 0. CDR3 loop: CASSVGLAETQYF. The CDR3 nucleotides read TGTGCCAGCAGCGTAGGACTAGCAGAGACCCAGTACTTC.

This clone was seen a single time. The CDR3 region is CASSLAPAGNTIYF. In nucleotides, the CDR3 is TGTGCCAGCAGCTTGGCTCCCGCTGGAAACACCATATATTTT. The chain recombines TRBV5-5 with TRBJ1-3; D not certain. CDR3 length: 14 residues. CDR1 is SGHKS, CDR2 YYEKEE, per germline (reference sequence). Trimming stripped 0 bases from V and 2 bases from J, with 6 bases between.

This sequence joins TRBV2 and TRBJ2-3, with 7 bases identical to TRBD1. Germline-derived CDR1 and CDR2 are SNHLY and FYNNEI. The CDR3 runs 15 residues. V gave up 6 bases and J gave up 3 bases; unmatched junction bases: 9. This CDR3 reads CASRLQTGSTDTQYF. CDR3 coding DNA: TGTGCCAGCAGACTTCAGACAGGGTCAACAGATACGCAGTATTTT.

Here the CDR3 reads CASSYDTLYGYTF. CDR3 coding DNA: TGTGCCAGCAGTTACGACACCCTCTATGGCTACACCTTC. The chain uses TRBV6-5 and TRBJ1-2, with no clear D. V gave up 2 bases and J gave up 4 bases, with 8 bases separating them. The CDR3 length is 13 residues. Germline V lookup: CDR1 MNHEY, CDR2 SVGAGI.

This chain links TRBV27 with TRBJ1-2; 8 bases match TRBD1. V was pared by 6 bases and J by 11 bases, with 23 bases of the junction left unmatched. This CDR3 contains 17 residues. Germline V lookup: CDR1 MNHEY, CDR2 SMNVEV (reference sequence). CDR3 loop: CASRPDRGSRYHREYTF. The CDR3 nucleotides are TGTGCCAGCAGGCCAGACAGGGGTTCTAGGTACCATCGAGAGTACACCTTC.

The rearrangement joins TRBV28 to TRBJ2-2; 8 bases agree with TRBD1. Germline values: CDR1 MDHEN, CDR2 SYDVKM. The trim removed 6 bases at V and 7 bases at J, leaving 13 bases unmatched. This CDR3 region has 16 residues. DNA of the CDR3: TGTGCCAGCAGCCCCGGCAGGGGGCGCAGGGACGGGGAGCTGTTTTTT. This encodes CASSPGRGRRDGELFF.

The genes are TRBV5-1 and TRBJ1-2, with D perhaps TRBD1 (6 bases). Trimming pared 3 bases from V and 1 base from J, leaving 10 bases between. The CDR3 has 14 residues. The germline gives CDR1 SGHRS, CDR2 YFSETQ. The CDR3 coding sequence is TGCGCCAGCAGCTCGGACAGTTATAACTATGGCTACACCTTC. This encodes CASSSDSYNYGYTF.

This clone was seen only once. The rearrangement links TRBV9 to TRBJ2-1; 10 positions agree with TRBD2. Germline V gene sequence: CDR1 SGDLS, CDR2 YYNGEE. The CDR3 is made up of 14 amino acids. Trimming at V came to 2 bases and at J to 9 bases, leaving 5 bases not matched to a gene. DNA of the CDR3: TGTGCCAGCAGCGTTCTAGCGGGAGTTATTGAGCAGTTCTTC. This gives the protein CASSVLAGVIEQFF.

The rearrangement joins TRBV7-9 to TRBJ2-1; 9 nucleotides line up with TRBD2. Germline-derived CDR1 and CDR2 are SEHNR and FQNEAQ (reference sequence). The CDR3 totals 17 residues. Trimming removed 5 bases from V and 8 bases from J; junction bases left unmatched: 16. The CDR3 nucleotides are TGTGCCAGCAGCAAACCCCCGGTGGTAGCGGGAGTCGATGAGCAGTTCTTC. Its translation is CASSKPPVVAGVDEQFF.

The chain joins TRBV7-8 to TRBJ2-1, with TRBD2 matching 12 bases. Germline V CDR1 and CDR2: SGHVS, FQNEAQ. V gave up 4 bases and J gave up 7 bases; unmatched junction bases: 5. The CDR3 length is 15 residues. The CDR3 DNA reads TGTGCCAGCAGCTCTAGCGGGAGGGCCTGGAATGAGCAGTTCTTC. This sequence encodes CASSSSGRAWNEQFF.

V gene TRBV7-6 combines with J gene TRBJ2-6; D ambiguous. The CDR3 consists of 16 residues. Between the trimmed V and J ends, which lost 0 bases and 0 bases, there was a span of 6 bases. Germline CDR1 is SGHVS and CDR2 is FNYEAQ. CDR3 bases: TGTGCCAGCAGCTTAGCTGCCAGCTCTGGGGCCAACGTCCTGACTTTC. This sequence encodes CASSLAASSGANVLTF.

The chain employs TRBV7-2 and TRBJ2-7; 9 positions agree with TRBD2. V trimming: 5 bases; J trimming: 3 bases; junction bases outside the gene matches: 11. Germline CDR1 SGHTA, CDR2 FQGNSA. There are 16 residues in the CDR3. CDR3 sequence reads: CASSLSHAGGGYEQYF. CDR3 coding DNA: TGTGCCAGCAGCCTTAGCCATGCGGGGGGGGGCTACGAGCAGTACTTC.

This clone was observed a single time. J is TRBJ2-5 and V is TRBV6-6; 7 bases agree with TRBD1. Germline V gives CDR1 MNHNY, CDR2 SVGAGI (reference sequence). The CDR3 is 13 amino acids. V shed 6 bases, J shed 7 bases, and the junction held 8 bases outside the gene matches. The CDR3 is CASSVQGTGTQYF. The CDR3 DNA reads as TGTGCCAGCAGCGTACAGGGGACGGGGACCCAGTACTTC.

This clone was detected a few times. The chain is built from TRBV4-2 and TRBJ2-5; tentative D call: TRBD2 (6 bases). The V end lost 0 bases, the J end lost 4 bases, and 9 bases lay between the germline ends. Per the germline V gene, CDR1 is LGHNA and CDR2 is YNFKEQ. This CDR3 contains 14 residues. As DNA, the CDR3 is TGTGCCAGCAGCCAAGAGCGGGATAGAGAGACCCAGTACTTC. Amino acid sequence: CASSQERDRETQYF.

The chain combines TRBV5-1 with TRBJ2-7; no definite D call. The CDR3 is 13 residues long. V dropped 4 bases and J dropped 6 bases, with 14 bases sitting between them. Germline CDR1 is SGHRS and CDR2 is YFSETQ. The CDR3 nucleotides read TGCGCCAGCAGCCCCTACCGCCCCACCGAGCAGTACTTC. It specifies CASSPYRPTEQYF.